These 31 T cell receptor beta chains originate from one sample sequenced in a study of radiation and T cells in renal cell carcinoma. The time point denotes: baseline pretreatment blood. Treatment here: 15 Gy SBRT to primary tumor, nephrectomy 4 weeks later. Profiled with immunoSEQ multiplex PCR; TCRdb holds only in-frame clones, not every one. The data show about 130,000 clones, roughly 80% seen once. The material sequenced was blood, taken from a patient whose treatment included radiotherapy and nephrectomy. The receptors here all came from a woman aged 55-69 years with renal cell carcinoma.

Only a few counts were recorded for this clone. The rearrangement links TRBV5-4 to TRBJ2-2, with D unresolved. Between the trimmed V and J ends, which lost 5 bases and 6 bases, there was a span of 8 bases. Germline CDR1 SGHNT, CDR2 YYREEE (reference sequence). The CDR3 extends over 12 amino acids. CDR3 DNA sequence: TGTGCCAGCAGTATAGGTCCCGGGGAGCTGTTTTTT. Translating it yields CASSIGPGELFF.

A remark on this clone: At one end the junction does not follow the germline gene, possibly because of a read error. The gene calls are TRBV30 and TRBJ2-7; the match to TRBD2 covers 9 bases. Germline V CDR1 and CDR2: GTSNPN, SVGIG (reference sequence). This CDR3 spans 13 amino acids. The CDR3 spells CAWTPSGRYEQYF. In nucleotides, the CDR3 is TGTGCTTGGACCCCCAGCGGGAGGTACGAGCAGTACTTC.

The CDR3: CASRPTGTGELFF. Here the CDR3 DNA reads TGTGCCAGCAGACCCACGGGGACCGGGGAGCTGTTTTTT. The chain has TRBV25-1 and TRBJ2-2; D is possibly TRBD2 (5 bases). The CDR3 is 13 residues long. V lost 6 bases and J lost 5, with 10 bases in between. Germline V gene lookup returns CDR1 MGHDK and CDR2 SYGVNS.

The chain links TRBV4-1 to TRBJ2-3; tentatively, D is TRBD1 (6 bases). Trimming cost V 8 bases and J 0 bases, with 15 bases left between them. CDR1 is MGHRA, CDR2 YSYEKL, per germline. CDR3 length equals 15 residues. The CDR3 here is CASGSYRVSTDTQYF. The DNA for the CDR3 is TGCGCCAGCGGCTCCTACAGGGTTAGCACAGATACGCAGTATTTT.

V and J are TRBV6-1 and TRBJ1-5; 9 bases align to TRBD1. The CDR3 is 14 amino acids. V lost 6 bases, J lost 2 bases, and 2 bases stayed unmatched. Germline V gene data show CDR1 as MNHNS and CDR2 as SASEGT. CDR3 sequence: CASSRDRGNQPQHF. The CDR3 DNA reads TGTGCCAGCAGCCGGGACAGGGGCAATCAGCCCCAGCATTTT.

The gene calls are TRBV28 and TRBJ2-1, with TRBD1 identical over 8 bases. Losses at the gene ends were 5 bases for V and 13 bases for J; bases not matched to a gene: 16. This CDR3 contains 15 residues. From germline, CDR1 is MDHEN and CDR2 SYDVKM. CDR3 residues: CASSATPDRELGQFF. CDR3 nucleotides: TGTGCCAGCAGTGCTACTCCGGACAGGGAACTGGGCCAGTTCTTC.

The V gene is TRBV19, the J gene TRBJ2-3, with 8 bases matching TRBD2. Germline V lookup: CDR1 LNHDA, CDR2 SQIVND (reference sequence). This CDR3 is built from 14 residues. V was pared by 4 bases and J by 6 bases, with 6 bases of the junction left unmatched. Written as DNA, the CDR3 is TGTGCCAGTAGTACCGCCGGGGGGGCCGATACGCAGTATTTT. Protein product: CASSTAGGADTQYF. The full variable domain, rest sourced from reference TRBV19 and TRBJ2-3, is DGGITQSPKYLFRKEGQNVTLSCEQNLNHDAMYWYRQDPGQGLRLIYYSQIVNDFQKGDIAEGYSVSREKKESFPLTVTSAQKNPTAFYLCASSTAGGADTQYFGPGTRLTVL.

The chain combines TRBV5-6 with TRBJ1-1, with 7 bases that match TRBD1. Germline V gives CDR1 SGHDT, CDR2 YYEEEE. V lost 2 bases to trimming and J lost 6 bases; unmatched junction nucleotides: 4. The CDR3 consists of 13 residues. In nucleotides, the CDR3 is TGTGCCAGCAGCTTTCGGACAGGCCCTGAAGCTTTCTTT. Its protein product is CASSFRTGPEAFF.

This rearrangement joins TRBV7-9 to TRBJ1-1, with TRBD1 matching 7 bases. J gave up 5 bases and V 4 bases, and 4 bases lay outside the gene matches. The CDR3 runs 13 residues. Germline V gene sequence: CDR1 SEHNR, CDR2 FQNEAQ (reference sequence). The CDR3 is CASSYGRGTEAFF. Written as DNA, the CDR3 is TGTGCCAGCAGCTACGGCAGGGGGACTGAAGCTTTCTTT. The full variable domain, completed using reference TRBV7-9 and TRBJ1-1, is DTGVSQNPRHKITKRGQNVTFRCDPISEHNRLYWYRQTLGQGPEFLTYFQNEAQLEKSRLLSDRFSAERPKGSFSTLEIQRTEQGDSAMYLCASSYGRGTEAFFGQGTRLTVV.

The chain recombines TRBV6-6 with TRBJ1-5, with D unresolved. The CDR3 is made up of 15 amino acids. CDR1 and CDR2 (germline): MNHNY, SVGAGI (reference sequence). The V gene lost 7 bases and the J gene lost 0 bases, with 13 bases spanning the gap. The CDR3 nucleotides read TGTGCCAGCACCCCGGAAAGCAATAGCAATCAGCCCCAGCATTTT. The encoded protein is CASTPESNSNQPQHF.

This clone turned up a few times. V is TRBV6-1 and J is TRBJ1-1; D call uncertain. This CDR3 contains 13 residues. V was trimmed by 4 bases and J by 0 bases, leaving 6 bases between them. Germline assignment: CDR1 MNHNS and CDR2 SASEGT. This CDR3 is CASSVTMNTEAFF. CDR3 DNA sequence: TGTGCCAGCAGTGTAACTATGAACACTGAAGCTTTCTTT.

The V call is TRBV7-2, the J call TRBJ2-1; D may correspond to TRBD1 or TRBD2 (5 bases each). The V end lost 8 bases, the J end lost 0 bases, and 5 bases lay between the germline ends. The CDR3 loop spans 12 amino acids. Per the germline V gene, CDR1 is SGHTA and CDR2 is FQGNSA. The DNA of the CDR3 is TGTGCCAGCGGGACCTCCTACAATGAGCAGTTCTTC. It is translated as CASGTSYNEQFF.

The gene calls are TRBV7-9 and TRBJ1-6; tentatively, D is TRBD1 (5 bases). The CDR3 runs to 13 residues. Trimming took 5 bases from V and 7 from J, leaving 9 bases between them. Germline lookup yields CDR1 SEHNR and CDR2 FQNEAQ (reference sequence). As DNA, the CDR3 is TGTGCCAGCAGCCCTGGGGGGAATTCACCCCTCCACTTT. Its protein is CASSPGGNSPLHF.

V and J are TRBV5-1 and TRBJ2-1; TRBD1 matches 8 bases. Germline V gene lookup returns CDR1 SGHRS and CDR2 YFSETQ. After removal of 5 bases from V and 4 bases from J, the junction contained 8 bases not matched to a gene. The CDR3 has 15 amino acids. CDR3 sequence (DNA): TGCGCCAGCAGATCCGACAGGGGCCTGTACAATGAGCAGTTCTTC. Protein sequence: CASRSDRGLYNEQFF.

This clone has only a few counts. The V call is TRBV9, the J call TRBJ2-2, with D tentatively TRBD2 (6 bases). Trimming left V 4 bases short and J 6 bases short, with 13 bases between. This CDR3 spans 14 amino acids. The V gene's germline CDR1 is SGDLS and CDR2 YYNGEE. The CDR3 coding sequence is TGTGCCAGCAGCCGGGAAGCGGGTTCCGGGGAGCTGTTTTTT. Translation: CASSREAGSGELFF.

The chain recombines TRBV6-5 with TRBJ1-1, with D perhaps matching TRBD1 (5 bases). Between the trimmed V and J ends, which lost 10 bases and 5 bases, there was a span of 11 bases. Looked up from germline, CDR1 is MNHEY and CDR2 is SVGAGI. This CDR3 region has 11 residues. Written as DNA, the CDR3 is TGTGCCACCGGGACGGATACTGAAGCTTTCTTT. This codes for CATGTDTEAFF.

This clone occurred a few times. The J gene is TRBJ1-4, the V gene TRBV30; no firm D call. Trimming left V 0 bases short and J 0 bases short, with 11 bases between. The CDR3 spans 16 residues. Germline V CDR1 and CDR2: GTSNPN, SVGIG (reference sequence). CDR3 in DNA: TGTGCCTGGAGTGTACGCCAGGCCTCAACTAATGAAAAACTGTTTTTT. It is translated as CAWSVRQASTNEKLFF. Filled out from reference TRBV30 and TRBJ1-4, the complete variable domain reads SQTIHQWPATLVQPVGSPLSLECTVEGTSNPNLYWYRQAAGRGLQLLFYSVGIGQISSEVPQNLSASRPQDRQFILSSKKLLLSDSGFYLCAWSVRQASTNEKLFFGSGTQLSVL.

This chain uses TRBV7-9 with TRBJ2-7; D is undetermined. The CDR3 spans 12 residues. Germline CDR1 and CDR2: SEHNR and FQNEAQ (reference sequence). Trimming shortened V by 5 bases and J by 9 bases, and 14 bases separated the two germline ends. CDR3 in amino acids: CASSGYNVVQYF. CDR3 in DNA: TGTGCCAGCAGCGGATACAATGTAGTGCAGTACTTC.

J is TRBJ2-7 and V is TRBV19, with TRBD1 identical over 7 bases. The germline gives CDR1 LNHDA, CDR2 SQIVND (reference sequence). J lost 3 bases, V lost 6 bases, and 2 bases had no gene match. The CDR3 has 12 residues. The CDR3 sequence: CASSRDSYEQYF. In DNA form, the CDR3 reads TGTGCCAGTAGCAGGGACAGCTACGAGCAGTACTTC.

This chain joins TRBV28 and TRBJ1-1, with a tentative D call TRBD1 (5 bases). This CDR3 has 13 amino acids. Trimming removed 5 bases from V and 6 bases from J, with 13 bases in between. CDR1 and CDR2 from the germline V gene are MDHEN and SYDVKM. In DNA form, the CDR3 reads TGTGCCAGCAGTAGCGGGGACCTTTCTGAAGCTTTCTTT. Protein: CASSSGDLSEAFF.

This rearrangement joins TRBV9 to TRBJ1-5, with D hard to call. The V end lost 0 bases, the J end lost 6 bases, and 16 bases lay between the germline ends. Germline V gene data show CDR1 as SGDLS and CDR2 as YYNGEE. The CDR3 length is 16 residues. CDR3 DNA sequence: TGTGCCAGCAGCGTAGGAGGCAGGCGGGTTCGTCAGCCCCAGCATTTT. Its translation is CASSVGGRRVRQPQHF.

The genes are TRBV2 and TRBJ1-1; a possible D gene is TRBD1 (5 bases). Trimming shortened V by 7 bases and J by 0 bases, and 15 bases separated the two germline ends. CDR1 and CDR2 (germline): SNHLY, FYNNEI. The CDR3 runs 15 residues. CDR3: CASILTGTVNTEAFF. The CDR3 nucleotides read TGTGCCAGCATACTAACTGGGACGGTGAACACTGAAGCTTTCTTT.

The chain carries TRBV5-1 and TRBJ1-1; 7 nucleotides match TRBD1. Losses at the gene ends were 0 bases for V and 2 bases for J; bases not matched to a gene: 10. CDR1 and CDR2 from the germline V gene are SGHRS and YFSETQ. This CDR3 has 17 residues. The CDR3 reads CASSLEGQYSGNTEAFF. Written as DNA, the CDR3 is TGCGCCAGCAGCTTGGAGGGACAGTATTCGGGAAACACTGAAGCTTTCTTT.

The chain uses TRBV2 and TRBJ1-6, with TRBD1 matching 7 bases. J gave up 1 base and V 5 bases, and 2 bases lay outside the gene matches. The CDR3 loop spans 15 amino acids. Germline CDR1 and CDR2: SNHLY and FYNNEI. The CDR3 loop is CASSTGVSYNSPLHF. The CDR3, as DNA: TGTGCCAGCAGTACAGGGGTTTCCTATAATTCACCCCTCCACTTT.

Comments on this clone: The junction does not match germline at one end; this may be a read error. V is TRBV7-7 and J is TRBJ1-1, with D perhaps matching TRBD1 (5 bases). The germline V gene has CDR1 SSHAT and CDR2 FNYEAQ (reference sequence). This CDR3 spans 13 amino acids. CDR3 loop: CASSLAGEAEAFF. The CDR3 DNA sequence: TGTGCTAGCAGCCTCGCGGGGGAGGCTGAAGCTTTCTTT.

This clone was detected once. The chain links TRBV5-1 to TRBJ2-7; the D call may be TRBD1 or TRBD2 (6 bases each). The CDR3 spans 13 residues. Germline CDR1 SGHRS, CDR2 YFSETQ. Trimming stripped 4 bases from V and 4 bases from J, with 12 bases between. CDR3 sequence reads: CASSPQGRYEQYF. In DNA, the CDR3 is TGCGCCAGCAGCCCCCAGGGGAGGTACGAGCAGTACTTC.

The V call is TRBV7-2, the J call TRBJ1-6, with D perhaps TRBD1 (5 bases). Germline CDR1 SGHTA, CDR2 FQGNSA. This CDR3 region has 15 residues. V was trimmed by 1 base and J by 10 bases, leaving 14 bases between them. The CDR3: CASSLGQGIRSPLHF. The CDR3 DNA reads TGTGCCAGCAGCTTAGGGCAGGGTATTAGGTCACCCCTCCACTTT.

The chain joins TRBV2 to TRBJ1-5; D call uncertain. With 4 bases removed from V and 2 bases from J, the gap between germline ends came to 6 bases. This CDR3 has 13 amino acids. Germline V gives CDR1 SNHLY, CDR2 FYNNEI. The CDR3 sequence: CASSVGGNQPQHF. The CDR3 DNA reads TGTGCCAGCAGTGTCGGGGGCAATCAGCCCCAGCATTTT.

The chain uses TRBV5-1 and TRBJ2-7; tentative D call: TRBD1 (6 bases). CDR3 length: 14 amino acids. Trimming pared 4 bases from V and 5 bases from J, leaving 16 bases between. Per the germline V gene, CDR1 is SGHRS and CDR2 is YFSETQ. This CDR3 reads CASSDPTGSDEQYF. CDR3 DNA: TGCGCCAGCAGCGATCCCACAGGGTCTGACGAGCAGTACTTC.

The chain links TRBV7-2 to TRBJ1-2; TRBD1 aligns across 9 bases. V shed 1 base, J shed 4 bases, and the junction held 4 bases outside the gene matches. The CDR3 consists of 15 residues. Germline V gene data show CDR1 as SGHTA and CDR2 as FQGNSA. The CDR3 protein is CASSLDNRGPYGYTF. The CDR3, as DNA: TGTGCCAGCAGCTTAGACAACAGGGGGCCCTATGGCTACACCTTC.

The chain employs TRBV6-1 and TRBJ2-2; 9 nucleotides align to TRBD1. Germline V gives CDR1 MNHNS, CDR2 SASEGT. Germline trimming cut 10 bases from V and 7 bases from J; bases unmatched to any gene: 10. The CDR3 runs to 14 residues. The CDR3: CAIATGGLNGELFF. CDR3 sequence (DNA): TGTGCCATTGCTACAGGGGGCCTAAACGGGGAGCTGTTTTTT.